Following are 20 T cell receptor beta chains from one sample sequenced in a study of T cell responses to AZD1222 COVID-19 vaccine. The repertoire was sequenced with immunoSEQ multiplex PCR; TCRdb's copy has only in-frame clones and lacks some. The sample shows 150,000 or so clones, over 85% of them seen only once. The sequencing used peripheral blood, collected on day 0 of MenACWY control vaccination. The receptors originated from an adult in good health.

The chain links TRBV5-1 to TRBJ2-5, with D possibly being TRBD2 (5 bases). Trimming took 0 bases from V and 5 from J, leaving 20 bases between them. The CDR3 is made up of 17 amino acids. Germline V lookup: CDR1 SGHRS, CDR2 YFSETQ. CDR3 DNA sequence: TGCGCCAGCAGCTTGGCCGGCCACCCTACAACGGGGGAGACCCAGTACTTC. Its translation is CASSLAGHPTTGETQYF.

The chain recombines TRBV10-3 with TRBJ1-4; D perhaps matches TRBD1 (5 bases). Trimming removed 4 bases at V and 8 bases at J, with 17 bases between. The CDR3 is 15 amino acids. The germline V gene encodes CDR1 ENHRY and CDR2 SYGVKD. CDR3 region: CAISGIGEGDEKLFF. Written as DNA, the CDR3 is TGTGCCATCAGTGGGATAGGGGAGGGCGACGAAAAACTGTTTTTT.

This rearrangement joins TRBV7-9 to TRBJ2-2; tentative D call: TRBD1 (5 bases). Germline loops: CDR1 SEHNR, CDR2 FQNEAQ (reference sequence). The CDR3 has 15 amino acids. V was clipped by 0 bases and J by 5 bases, with 10 bases between them. The CDR3: CASSLATGRTGELFF. The CDR3 DNA reads as TGTGCCAGCAGCTTAGCTACAGGACGGACCGGGGAGCTGTTTTTT.

The chain is built from TRBV11-2 and TRBJ2-7; TRBD2 matches 10 bases. CDR1 SGHAT and CDR2 FQNNGV come from the germline V gene. The CDR3 runs 16 residues. The V and J ends lost 4 bases and 2 bases, in that order; junction bases with no gene match: 8. The CDR3 DNA follows: TGTGCCAGCAGCTCAGATATCACTAGCGGGGCCTACGAGCAGTACTTC. This encodes CASSSDITSGAYEQYF.

The chain combines TRBV4-3 with TRBJ2-7; 13 bases are shared with TRBD2. The germline V gene has CDR1 LGHNA and CDR2 YSLEER. The CDR3 totals 15 residues. Losses at the gene ends were 1 base for V and 3 bases for J; bases not matched to a gene: 0. The CDR3 is CASSQGLAGGYEQYF. Written as DNA, the CDR3 is TGCGCCAGCAGCCAAGGACTAGCGGGGGGCTACGAGCAGTACTTC.

The genes are TRBV6-5 and TRBJ1-1; D call uncertain. CDR1 and CDR2 from the germline V gene are MNHEY and SVGAGI. The CDR3 spans 11 residues. Trimming took off 6 bases at V and 0 bases at J, with 2 bases between the two ends. In DNA form, the CDR3 reads TGTGCCAGCAGACTGAACACTGAAGCTTTCTTT. It specifies CASRLNTEAFF.

The J gene is TRBJ2-5, the V gene TRBV7-2; possibly TRBD1 or TRBD2 for D (6 bases each). The V gene's germline CDR1 is SGHTA and CDR2 FQGNSA. Trimming shortened V by 3 bases and J by 5 bases, and 13 bases separated the two germline ends. CDR3 length: 14 residues. Here the CDR3 reads CASSFLWGAETQYF. CDR3 nucleotide sequence: TGTGCCAGCAGCTTCCTATGGGGGGCGGAGACCCAGTACTTC.

The rearrangement uses TRBV19 and TRBJ1-5, with a possible D match to TRBD1 (5 bases). Germline CDR1 LNHDA, CDR2 SQIVND (reference sequence). Trimming took off 7 bases at V and 5 bases at J, with 12 bases between the two ends. CDR3 size: 13 residues. In DNA, the CDR3 is TGTGCCAGTAAAGTCCGGGGCCATCAGCCCCAGCATTTT. Translated, it gives CASKVRGHQPQHF.

The chain combines TRBV28 with TRBJ1-5, with TRBD1 as a possible D gene (5 bases). The CDR3 totals 14 residues. Germline V gene data show CDR1 as MDHEN and CDR2 as SYDVKM. The V end lost 7 bases, the J end lost 0 bases, and 10 bases lay between the germline ends. The CDR3: CASTQGLSNQPQHF. The DNA of the CDR3 is TGTGCCAGCACCCAGGGCCTTAGCAATCAGCCCCAGCATTTT.

The gene calls are TRBV20-1 and TRBJ1-4; a weak D match, TRBD1 (5 bases). V lost 3 bases and J lost 8, with 16 bases in between. The CDR3 has 14 amino acids. In germline, CDR1 is DFQATT, CDR2 SNEGSKA (reference sequence). The CDR3 region is CSASARRGGEKLFF. CDR3 nucleotide sequence: TGCAGTGCTAGTGCGAGAAGGGGTGGCGAAAAACTGTTTTTT.

This sequence joins TRBV4-3 and TRBJ1-6; no clear D gene. The CDR3 runs to 14 residues. The V and J ends lost 0 bases and 7 bases respectively, with 7 bases between them. Germline CDR1 LGHNA, CDR2 YSLEER. The CDR3 protein is CASSQEGYNSPLHF. As DNA, the CDR3 is TGCGCCAGCAGCCAAGAGGGCTACAATTCACCCCTCCACTTT.

The chain combines TRBV27 with TRBJ1-4, with unresolved D. Germline lookup yields CDR1 MNHEY and CDR2 SMNVEV (reference sequence). CDR3 length: 15 residues. Deletions cut 5 bases from V and 0 bases from J, with 10 bases between. The CDR3 loop reads CASSGVGATNEKLFF. For the CDR3, the DNA is TGTGCCAGCAGTGGGGTCGGGGCAACTAATGAAAAACTGTTTTTT. The whole variable domain, filled in from reference TRBV27 and TRBJ1-4, reads EAQVTQNPRYLITVTGKKLTVTCSQNMNHEYMSWYRQDPGLGLRQIYYSMNVEVTDKGDVPEGYKVSRKEKRNFPLILESPSPNQTSLYFCASSGVGATNEKLFFGSGTQLSVL.

V and J are TRBV6-5 and TRBJ1-3, with D uncertain. V was pared by 6 bases and J by 0 bases, with 9 bases between. CDR3 length: 14 residues. CDR1 and CDR2 from the germline V gene are MNHEY and SVGAGI. CDR3 coding DNA: TGTGCCAGCAGCGTACAGAGCTCTGGAAACACCATATATTTT. Translating gives CASSVQSSGNTIYF.

This clone was observed once. The chain is built from TRBV28 and TRBJ2-1, with 9 bases matching TRBD2. The CDR3 length is 15 residues. After removal of 4 bases from V and 5 bases from J, the junction contained 6 bases not matched to a gene. Looked up from germline, CDR1 is MDHEN and CDR2 is SYDVKM. Here the CDR3 reads CASSSIIAGDNEQFF. In nucleotides, the CDR3 is TGTGCCAGCAGTTCTATCATAGCGGGAGACAATGAGCAGTTCTTC.

The rearrangement links TRBV6-1 to TRBJ1-6; 7 nucleotides line up with TRBD1. Germline values: CDR1 MNHNS, CDR2 SASEGT. The CDR3 is 17 residues long. V trimming: 2 bases; J trimming: 0 bases; junction bases outside the gene matches: 4. CDR3 nucleotides: TGTGCCAGCAGTGAATCAGGGGGGCCCTCCTATAATTCACCCCTCCACTTT. Translation: CASSESGGPSYNSPLHF.

As regards this clone: One end of the junction is discordant with germline, which a read error may explain. The rearrangement links TRBV27 to TRBJ2-7; TRBD1 matches at 7 bases. The CDR3 is 12 amino acids. Germline CDR1 MNHEY, CDR2 SMNVEV (reference sequence). Here the CDR3 reads CASSRWGQPVNF. The CDR3 DNA sequence: TGTGCCAGCAGTAGATGGGGACAGCCCGTGAACTTC.

The CDR3 spells CASSSRTVGVNTEAFF. In DNA, the CDR3 is TGTGCCAGCAGCTCTCGGACAGTGGGGGTGAACACTGAAGCTTTCTTT. The chain links TRBV7-2 to TRBJ1-1; a weak D match, TRBD1 (6 bases). From germline, CDR1 is SGHTA and CDR2 FQGNSA. The CDR3 sequence is 16 residues long. Deletions cut 4 bases from V and 0 bases from J, with 15 bases between.

This chain uses TRBV7-8 with TRBJ2-5; 7 bases match TRBD1. Looked up from germline, CDR1 is SGHVS and CDR2 is FQNEAQ. V lost 6 bases, J lost 5 bases, and 6 bases stayed unmatched. CDR3 length: 13 amino acids. The chain's CDR3 is CASSQRGPETQYF. CDR3 DNA: TGTGCCAGCAGTCAAAGGGGGCCGGAGACCCAGTACTTC.

The rearrangement joins TRBV7-6 to TRBJ1-2; D is unresolved. The CDR3 sequence is 15 residues long. The germline V gene encodes CDR1 SGHVS and CDR2 FNYEAQ. The V gene lost 4 bases and the J gene lost 0 bases, with 12 bases spanning the gap. CDR3 nucleotide sequence: TGTGCCAGCAGCTCAAGGGCAGGCACTAACTATGGCTACACCTTC. Protein product: CASSSRAGTNYGYTF.

The genes are TRBV11-3 and TRBJ1-1; D gene unclear. Trimming took off 1 base at V and 4 bases at J, with 10 bases between the two ends. This CDR3 has 14 residues. Germline-derived CDR1 and CDR2 are SGHNT and YENEEA. The CDR3 reads CASSLGPPGTEAFF. DNA of the CDR3: TGTGCCAGCAGCTTAGGGCCACCGGGCACTGAAGCTTTCTTT.